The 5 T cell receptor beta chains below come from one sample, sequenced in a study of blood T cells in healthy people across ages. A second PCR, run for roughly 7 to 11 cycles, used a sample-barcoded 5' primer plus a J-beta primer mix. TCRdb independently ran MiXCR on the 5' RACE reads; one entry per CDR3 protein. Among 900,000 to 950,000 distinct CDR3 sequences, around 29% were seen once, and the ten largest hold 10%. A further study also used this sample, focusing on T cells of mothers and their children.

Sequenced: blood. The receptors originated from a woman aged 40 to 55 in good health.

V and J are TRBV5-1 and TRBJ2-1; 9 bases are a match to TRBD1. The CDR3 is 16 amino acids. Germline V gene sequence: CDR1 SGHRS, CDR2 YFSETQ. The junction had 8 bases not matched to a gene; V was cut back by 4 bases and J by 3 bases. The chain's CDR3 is CASSIRDRVNYNEQFF. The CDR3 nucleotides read TGCGCCAGCAGCATAAGGGACAGGGTAAACTACAATGAGCAGTTCTTC.

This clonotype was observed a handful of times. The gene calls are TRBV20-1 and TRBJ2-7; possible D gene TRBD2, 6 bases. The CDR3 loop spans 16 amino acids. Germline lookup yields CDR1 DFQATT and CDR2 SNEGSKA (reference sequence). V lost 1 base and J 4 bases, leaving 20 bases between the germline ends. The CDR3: CSARVDTRGGGYEQYF. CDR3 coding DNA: TGCAGTGCTAGAGTCGATACTAGAGGTGGAGGGTACGAGCAGTACTTC.

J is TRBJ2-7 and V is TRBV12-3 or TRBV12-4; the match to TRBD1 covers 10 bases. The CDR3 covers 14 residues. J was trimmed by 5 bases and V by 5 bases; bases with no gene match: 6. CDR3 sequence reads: CASSTGTGENEQYF. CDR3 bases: TGTGCCAGCAGTACCGGGACAGGGGAGAACGAGCAGTACTTC.

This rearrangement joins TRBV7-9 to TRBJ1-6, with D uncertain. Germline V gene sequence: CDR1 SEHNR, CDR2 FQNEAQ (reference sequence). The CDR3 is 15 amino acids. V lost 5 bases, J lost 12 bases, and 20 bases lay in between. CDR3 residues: CASSPMGAKILPLHF. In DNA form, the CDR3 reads TGTGCCAGCAGCCCGATGGGTGCAAAAATTTTACCCCTCCACTTT. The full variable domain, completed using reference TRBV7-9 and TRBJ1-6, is DTGVSQNPRHKITKRGQNVTFRCDPISEHNRLYWYRQTLGQGPEFLTYFQNEAQLEKSRLLSDRFSAERPKGSFSTLEIQRTEQGDSAMYLCASSPMGAKILPLHFGNGTRLTVT.

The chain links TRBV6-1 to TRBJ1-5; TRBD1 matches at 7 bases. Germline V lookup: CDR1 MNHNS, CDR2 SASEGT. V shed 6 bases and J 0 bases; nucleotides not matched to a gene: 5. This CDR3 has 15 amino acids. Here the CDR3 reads CASRGTDYSNQPQHF. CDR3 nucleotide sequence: TGTGCCAGCAGGGGGACAGATTATAGCAATCAGCCCCAGCATTTT.